This TCR beta chain derives from a study of blood T cell repertoires in COVID-19. Across the study: Sample material is recorded as cDNA or gDNA derived from T cells, B-cell-depleted T cells, or PBMCs.

Repertoires were generated with immunoSEQ multiplex PCR, while TCRdb's copy carries only in-frame clones and drops some. The sample has 180,000 or so clones, approximately 92% seen once. The CDR3 spans 15 residues. CDR1 and CDR2 (germline): SGHKS, YYEKEE (reference sequence). The junction had 4 bases not matched to a gene; V was cut back by 2 bases and J by 2 bases. Participants, about 18 to 90 years old, spanned more than 20 US areas. Cohort placement rested on clinical history that participants reported themselves. This receptor was taken from a woman between 35 and 50 years old with acute COVID-19. V is TRBV5-5 and J is TRBJ1-5; 7 nucleotides align to TRBD1. The material sequenced was PBMCs or T cells enriched from blood (not recorded which). The CDR3 protein is CASSFSGGGNQPQHF. DNA of the CDR3: TGTGCCAGCAGCTTCTCAGGGGGTGGCAATCAGCCCCAGCATTTT.